Listed below are T cell receptor beta chains from one sample, sequenced in a study of human CD8 memory T cell subsets. No DNA is given; TCRdb re-called the 5' RACE reads and lists each CDR3 protein once. This sample's table has over 4,000 distinct CDR3 sequences. What was sequenced was CD8+ T cells from PBMCs. These receptors all come from a human donor in good health. The CDR3 runs from the conserved cysteine through the conserved F or W. A clone size is listed for some rows: how often the clone was seen (once, few, many), or a class if it is expanded.

V: TRBV5-6; size: NA; J: TRBJ2-1; CDR3: CASSLGSYNEQFF
V: TRBV30; size: NA; J: TRBJ2-3; CDR3: CAWSVSGSTDTQYF
V: TRBV15; size: NA; J: TRBJ2-3; CDR3: CATKITADTDTQYF
V: TRBV7-6; size: medium-sized; J: TRBJ1-1; CDR3: CASRLAGSTEAFF
V: TRBV12-3/TRBV12-4; size: NA; J: TRBJ2-2; CDR3: CASSDPQREDGGELFF
V: TRBV19; size: NA; J: TRBJ1-1; CDR3: CASSLDSNTEAFF
V: TRBV3-1; size: NA; J: TRBJ2-1; CDR3: CASSQVGVGDPYNEQFF
V: TRBV28; size: NA; J: TRBJ1-5; CDR3: CASSLAVWRGKIQPQHF
V: TRBV5-5; size: medium-sized; J: TRBJ1-1; CDR3: CASSFGDRGLGTEAFF
V: TRBV7-6; size: NA; J: TRBJ1-6; CDR3: CASSPSGSSYNSPLHF
V: TRBV27; size: NA; J: TRBJ2-7; CDR3: CASSSMSGTLGEQYF
V: TRBV20-1; size: NA; J: TRBJ1-5; CDR3: CSARDRNQPQHF
V: TRBV2; size: NA; J: TRBJ2-7; CDR3: CASSEARDSGLGEQYF
V: TRBV20-1; size: NA; J: TRBJ2-7; CDR3: CSASTGATHYEQYF
V: TRBV20-1; size: NA; J: TRBJ1-1; CDR3: CSARDRGETEAFF
V: TRBV20-1; size: NA; J: TRBJ2-1; CDR3: CSAHPGTSGLISYNEQFF
V: TRBV29-1; size: hyperexpanded; J: TRBJ1-1; CDR3: CSVARGNTEAFF
V: TRBV14; size: NA; J: TRBJ2-1; CDR3: CASSWGTSGRDEQFF
V: TRBV29-1; size: NA; J: TRBJ2-2; CDR3: CSVAGTHRASGELFF
V: TRBV19; size: NA; J: TRBJ2-3; CDR3: CASRPQGATDTQYF
V: TRBV7-9; size: NA; J: TRBJ1-3; CDR3: CAFVGTPSGNTIYF
V: TRBV29-1; size: NA; J: TRBJ1-1; CDR3: CSVESQLEAFF
V: TRBV19; size: NA; J: TRBJ2-3; CDR3: CASSTATGYRPDTQYF
V: TRBV5-6; size: NA; J: TRBJ2-3; CDR3: CASSLGFSPDTQYF
V: TRBV7-9; size: NA; J: TRBJ2-7; CDR3: CASSLGQGTFYEQYF
V: TRBV10-2; size: medium-sized; J: TRBJ1-2; CDR3: CASSERTGRHGYTF
V: TRBV2; size: medium-sized; J: TRBJ1-2; CDR3: CASSAWDRLTYTF
V: TRBV27; size: NA; J: TRBJ2-3; CDR3: CASSLSGRGADTQYF
V: TRBV11-2; size: medium-sized; J: TRBJ1-2; CDR3: CASTPGGDYGYTF
V: TRBV5-1; size: NA; J: TRBJ1-2; CDR3: CASSFRGQRGYTF
V: TRBV20-1; size: NA; J: TRBJ2-7; CDR3: CSARELADYEQYF
V: TRBV6-6; size: NA; J: TRBJ1-5; CDR3: CASTRGFGNQPQHF
V: TRBV12-3/TRBV12-4; size: medium-sized; J: TRBJ2-7; CDR3: CASSLQTGSREQYF
V: TRBV7-9; size: medium-sized; J: TRBJ1-5; CDR3: CASSLDHSGDQPQHF
V: TRBV5-5; size: NA; J: TRBJ2-4; CDR3: CASSLVGPGESIQYF
V: TRBV13; size: NA; J: TRBJ2-7; CDR3: CASSLASTYEQYF
V: TRBV14; size: NA; J: TRBJ1-1; CDR3: CASSPQGALNTEAFF
V: TRBV10-1; size: NA; J: TRBJ2-3; CDR3: CASSETPGQGKDTQYF
V: TRBV10-1; size: NA; J: TRBJ2-1; CDR3: CASSPGLAGEGTYNEQFF
V: TRBV6-5; size: NA; J: TRBJ2-7; CDR3: CASSLWQGGYEQYF
V: TRBV24-1; size: medium-sized; J: TRBJ2-3; CDR3: CATSDVAGGTDTQYF
V: TRBV20-1; size: medium-sized; J: TRBJ2-3; CDR3: CSARDGPLFLTDTQYF
V: TRBV12-3/TRBV12-4; size: NA; J: TRBJ2-2; CDR3: CASSSRVTIPGELFF
V: TRBV28; size: medium-sized; J: TRBJ2-3; CDR3: CASSPRGGHTDTQYF
V: TRBV28; size: medium-sized; J: TRBJ2-1; CDR3: CASSSPAASGSSYNEQFF